Each of the 2 T cell receptor beta chains below was sequenced from the same sample in a study of blood T cell repertoires in COVID-19. Here immunoSEQ multiplex PCR was the method, and the copy in TCRdb shows in-frame clones only, minus some. The data hold fewer than 30,000 clones, with approximately 83% observed a single time. Sequenced: peripheral blood. These receptors all come from a human donor in a cohort sampled during active COVID-19.

The chain joins TRBV7-2 to TRBJ2-3; D is possibly TRBD2 (6 bases). The CDR3 loop spans 16 amino acids. Germline values: CDR1 SGHTA, CDR2 FQGNSA. V was cut by 5 bases and J by 2 bases, with 17 bases left in between. CDR3 amino acids: CASSPPGSGYTDTQYF. DNA of the CDR3: TGTGCCAGCAGCCCCCCAGGTAGCGGCTACACAGATACGCAGTATTTT. The variable domain in full, with the rest retrieved from reference TRBV7-2 and TRBJ2-3, is GAGVSQSPSNKVTEKGKDVELRCDPISGHTALYWYRQSLGQGLEFLIYFQGNSAPDKSGLPSDRFSAERTGGSVSTLTIQRTQQEDSAVYLCASSPPGSGYTDTQYFGPGTRLTVL.

This chain uses TRBV5-4 with TRBJ2-3; D is possibly TRBD2 (5 bases). Germline V CDR1 and CDR2: SGHNT, YYREEE (reference sequence). The CDR3 is 15 amino acids. The ends were cut back, 0 bases at V and 1 base at J, with 9 bases in the middle. The CDR3 DNA sequence: TGTGCCAGCAGCTTGGGACTACATGGCACAGATACGCAGTATTTT. This encodes CASSLGLHGTDTQYF.